This record covers a single TCR beta chain. What it recognizes is unknown. This entry belongs to a study of siplizumab effects on memory and regulatory T cells. Study-level findings and limits: Siplizumab caused a significant drop in alloreactive sequences traceable to unstimulated CD4+ memory cells. The study found naive T cells seemingly more diverse than memory cells and seemingly major alloresponse contributors.

Measured with immunoSEQ multiplex PCR; TCRdb has only the in-frame clones, and not every one. Of tens of thousands of clones in the sample, roughly 92% were seen once. Germline values: CDR1 MDHEN, CDR2 SYDVKM. The CDR3 spans 11 residues. Trimming pared 5 bases from V and 7 bases from J, leaving 9 bases between. The chain couples TRBV28 to TRBJ2-7, with D uncertain. What was sequenced was CD8+ T cells sorted from blood. The TCR sequence derives from a human donor in good health. CDR3 residues: CASSPSWEQYF. The CDR3 DNA sequence: TGTGCCAGCAGTCCATCTTGGGAGCAGTACTTC.